This T cell receptor beta chain was recovered during a study of blood T cell repertoires in COVID-19. The overall study: Specimens from acute and convalescent COVID-19 originated in the United States, Italy and Spain. T cells, B-cell-depleted T cells, or PBMCs supplied cDNA or gDNA.

In the authors' workflow: Amplifying reference gene primers gave estimates of nucleated cell counts. Clones were read by immunoSEQ multiplex PCR, and TCRdb kept only the in-frame ones, dropping some. V and J calls and clone size are as listed in that table; D and trimming were resolved from the DNA. The sample consists of roughly 230,000 clones, roughly 80% of them appearing once. Trimming shortened V by 4 bases and J by 1 base, and 11 bases separated the two germline ends. The CDR3 loop spans 15 amino acids. CDR1 SGHVS and CDR2 FQNEAQ come from the germline V gene. This clone appeared a single time. This receptor was identified in an elderly woman with acute or convalescent COVID-19. Sequencing was carried out using peripheral blood. This chain connects TRBV7-8 to TRBJ1-3; D unclear. The CDR3 coding sequence is TGTGCCAGCAGCTCCCGGAGTATGTCTGGAAACACCATATATTTT. Translation: CASSSRSMSGNTIYF.